Sequencing of this T cell receptor (beta chain) was carried out in a study of blood T cell repertoires in COVID-19. Study summary: Sources were T cells, B-cell-depleted T cells, or PBMCs; the material itself was cDNA or gDNA.

Original data processing: Nucleated cell counts were estimated from reference gene primer amplification. TCRdb's copy holds only in-frame clones and misses some; the assay was immunoSEQ multiplex PCR. V, J and clone size are taken as reported in that table, and D and trimming were inferred from the DNA itself. The sample yields around 620,000 clones, about nine tenths seen once. The CDR3 extends over 15 amino acids. V shed 1 base, J shed 8 bases, and the junction held 3 bases outside the gene matches. CDR1 and CDR2 (germline): LGHNA, YSLEER. The TCR sequence derives from a woman between 18 and 29 years old with acute or convalescent COVID-19. Sequencing was done on a sample of peripheral blood. The genes are TRBV4-3 and TRBJ1-6; 9 bases map to TRBD1. The CDR3 is CASSQGQGGDSPLHF. The DNA for the CDR3 is TGCGCCAGCAGCCAAGGACAGGGGGGGGATTCACCCCTCCACTTT.